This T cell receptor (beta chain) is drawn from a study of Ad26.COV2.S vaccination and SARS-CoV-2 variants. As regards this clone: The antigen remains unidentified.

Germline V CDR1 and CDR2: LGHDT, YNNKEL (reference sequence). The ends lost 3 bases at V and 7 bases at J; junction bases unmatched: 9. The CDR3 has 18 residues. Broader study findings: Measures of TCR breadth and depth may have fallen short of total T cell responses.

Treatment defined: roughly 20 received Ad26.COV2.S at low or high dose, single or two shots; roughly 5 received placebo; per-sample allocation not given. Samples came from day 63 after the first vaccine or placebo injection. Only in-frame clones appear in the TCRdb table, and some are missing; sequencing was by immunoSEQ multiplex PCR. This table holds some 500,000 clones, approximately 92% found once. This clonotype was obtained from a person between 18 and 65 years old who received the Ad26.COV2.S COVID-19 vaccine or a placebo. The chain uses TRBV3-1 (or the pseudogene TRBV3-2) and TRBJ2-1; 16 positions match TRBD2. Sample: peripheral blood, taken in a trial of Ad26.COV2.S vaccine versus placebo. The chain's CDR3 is CASSQRGTSGRAGNEQFF. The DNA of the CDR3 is TGTGCCAGCAGCCAGAGAGGGACTAGCGGGAGGGCGGGAAATGAGCAGTTCTTC.